The entry below describes one T cell receptor beta chain. TCRdb's table, derived via immunoSEQ multiplex PCR, lists solely in-frame clones and lacks some. The data hold approximately 41,000 clones, with approximately 94% observed a single time. This record belongs to a study of control samples from healthy donors and cancer patients. Trimming removed 2 bases from V and 2 bases from J, with 2 bases in between. CDR3 length: 12 residues. From germline, CDR1 is LNHDA and CDR2 SQIVND (reference sequence). The sequenced sample consisted of blood. The chain has TRBV19 and TRBJ2-3; D is undetermined. The receptor's source is a man aged 55 to 70 in good health. The CDR3 here is CASSINTDTQYF. Here the CDR3 DNA reads TGTGCCAGTAGTATAAACACAGATACGCAGTATTTT.